This T cell receptor beta chain was sequenced for a study of cytomegalovirus exposure and HLA in healthy donors. V shed 6 bases and J 7 bases; nucleotides not matched to a gene: 5. This CDR3 spans 14 amino acids. Germline CDR1 and CDR2: KGHSH and LQKENI. The PCR had 60 Vbeta and 13 Jbeta primers. Using immunoSEQ multiplex PCR, the repertoire was profiled, and TCRdb retains in-frame clones only, with some absent. The sample includes over 110,000 clones, around 80% seen only once; the top ten take around 3%. The receptor comes from a female donor in good health and CMV-seronegative. The chain couples TRBV18 to TRBJ1-4, with 10 bases that match TRBD1. Sequencing input: PBMCs. CDR3 protein: CASSRDRGGEKLFF. The CDR3 nucleotides read TGTGCCAGCTCCCGGGACAGGGGCGGTGAAAAACTGTTTTTT.